The next 27 T cell receptor beta chains were all read from a single sample in a study of T cells in Graves' hyperthyroidism and ophthalmopathy. The investigators amplified TCR beta CDR3 regions from RNA transcripts. In the first-round RT-PCR of the TCR CDR3, the HTBI primer set was used. From the multiplex PCR reads, TCRdb called clonotypes with MiXCR, one entry per CDR3 protein. The table has tens of thousands of distinct CDR3 sequences, approximately 53% seen once. The specimen sequenced was peripheral blood or thyroid tissue (not recorded which). The origin of the receptors is a man between 18 and 29 years old with Graves' hyperthyroidism.

Comments on this clonotype: The junction differs from germline at one of its ends, possibly a read error. CDR3 nucleotides: TGTGCCAGCGGTTTGACTAGAATCGGCACAGACACGCAGTATTTT. This gives the protein CASGLTRIGTDTQYF. V and J are TRBV28 and TRBJ2-3; TRBD2 is a possible D gene (6 bases). This CDR3 is built from 15 residues. CDR1 is MDHEN, CDR2 SYDVKM, per germline. Complete variable domain (other parts from reference TRBV28 and TRBJ2-3): DVKVTQSSRYLVKRTGEKVFLECVQDMDHENMFWYRQDPGLGLRLIYFSYDVKMKEKGDIPEGYSVSREKKERFSLILESASTNQTSMYLCASGLTRIGTDTQYFGPGTRLTVL.

There are a few counts of this clonotype. The CDR3 sequence is CASSAGTGDHEQYF. The CDR3 DNA reads TGTGCCAGCAGCGCCGGGACAGGGGACCACGAGCAGTACTTC. This sequence joins TRBV10-3 and TRBJ2-7, with 10 positions matching TRBD1. CDR3 length: 14 amino acids. The germline V gene has CDR1 ENHRY and CDR2 SYGVKD. The J segment lost 5 bases and the V segment lost 10 bases, leaving 11 bases of the junction unmatched.

This clonotype has only one observation. The chain joins TRBV7-8 to TRBJ1-2; no definite D call. The germline CDR1 and CDR2 sequences are SGHVS and FQNEAQ. There are 14 residues in the CDR3. V lost 5 bases, J lost 1 base, and 11 bases lay in between. CDR3 region: CASSDTVRNYGYTF. CDR3 nucleotides: TGTGCCAGCAGCGACACCGTTCGTAACTATGGCTACACCTTC.

Many counts were recorded for this clonotype. The chain joins TRBV29-1 to TRBJ2-5; D is undetermined. The V gene lost 5 bases and the J gene lost 5 bases, with 15 bases spanning the gap. Germline lookup yields CDR1 SQVTM and CDR2 ANQGSEA. The CDR3 sequence is 13 residues long. The DNA of the CDR3 is TGCAGCGTTACGGACCCACTGGACGAGACCCAGTACTTC. Protein product: CSVTDPLDETQYF.

This clonotype came up many times. The CDR3 region is CASSLGPRGEKLFF. CDR3 nucleotide sequence: TGTGCCAGCAGCTTAGGACCTAGAGGAGAAAAACTGTTTTTT. The chain is built from TRBV11-2 and TRBJ1-4; D remains unclear. Germline assignment: CDR1 SGHAT and CDR2 FQNNGV. The CDR3 is made up of 14 amino acids. V lost 1 base to trimming and J lost 8 bases, with 11 bases between them.

The V call is TRBV9, the J call TRBJ1-2; D not resolved. Germline CDR1 SGDLS, CDR2 YYNGEE. Trimming took 3 bases from V and 8 from J, leaving 14 bases between them. CDR3 length equals 13 residues. This CDR3 reads CASSGGILGGYTF. DNA for the CDR3: TGTGCCAGCAGCGGTGGGATCCTCGGGGGCTACACCTTC.

Turning to this clonotype: One end of the junction varies from germline; a read error may be responsible. The chain joins TRBV7-2 to TRBJ1-2, with TRBD1 identical over 7 bases. There are 14 residues in the CDR3. CDR1 is SGHTA, CDR2 FQGNSA, per germline. The CDR3 is CASSQGGGGTGYTF. CDR3 DNA sequence: TGCGCCAGCAGCCAGGGAGGGGGCGGTACTGGCTACACCTTC.

In regard to this clonotype: Germline and junction disagree at one end, which may indicate a read error. The chain recombines TRBV7-3 with TRBJ2-7; D is undetermined. The germline V gene encodes CDR1 SGHTA and CDR2 FQGTGA. This CDR3 is 14 amino acids long. The CDR3 bases are TGTGCCAGCAGCTTCGTGGTAGTTTCCTGCGAGCAGTACTTC. It encodes CASSFVVVSCEQYF.

In its sample, this clonotype was seen a few times. The chain employs TRBV28 and TRBJ1-1; D uncertain. The CDR3 covers 15 residues. V gave up 5 bases and J gave up 7 bases, with 20 bases separating them. The germline V gene encodes CDR1 MDHEN and CDR2 SYDVKM. The DNA for the CDR3 is TGTGCCAGCAGTATAAGACACCCAGTAGTCGGTGAAGCTTTCTTT. It translates to CASSIRHPVVGEAFF.

This clonotype has at least ten counts. This sequence joins TRBV28 and TRBJ1-5; a possible D gene is TRBD1 (6 bases). The germline V gene has CDR1 MDHEN and CDR2 SYDVKM. V lost 8 bases to trimming and J lost 6 bases, with 17 bases between them. The CDR3 sequence is 14 residues long. The CDR3 nucleotides read TGTGCCAGCTGGACAGTTTCCCTTGGTCAGCCCCAGCATTTT. Its protein product is CASWTVSLGQPQHF.

This clonotype qualifies as medium-sized. The chain is built from TRBV29-1 and TRBJ2-7; D may match TRBD1 or TRBD2 (5 bases each). CDR1 is SQVTM, CDR2 ANQGSEA, per germline. Between the trimmed V and J ends, which lost 5 bases and 7 bases, there was a span of 15 bases. There are 12 residues in the CDR3. The CDR3 region is CSVKPGDGEQYF. DNA of the CDR3: TGCAGCGTTAAGCCTGGGGACGGGGAGCAGTACTTC.

The table lists this clonotype with many counts. The gene calls are TRBV3-1 and TRBJ2-7; 9 bases align to TRBD1. Germline lookup yields CDR1 LGHDT and CDR2 YNNKEL (reference sequence). This CDR3 is 13 amino acids long. The junction had 0 bases not matched to a gene; V was cut back by 4 bases and J by 2 bases. CDR3: CASSRQGAYEQYF. The DNA of the CDR3 is TGTGCCAGCAGCCGACAGGGGGCCTACGAGCAGTACTTC.

This clonotype was counted ten times or more. The chain carries TRBV6-2 or TRBV6-3 and TRBJ2-5; no firm D call. The CDR3 has 13 amino acids. Per germline, CDR1 MNHEY and CDR2 SVGEGT. V lost 6 bases and J 1 base, leaving 9 bases between the germline ends. CDR3 protein: CASSRDAQETQYF. CDR3 DNA sequence: TGTGCCAGCAGCCGTGACGCCCAAGAGACCCAGTACTTC.

The J gene is TRBJ1-6, the V gene TRBV5-6; 9 bases line up with TRBD1. The J segment lost 11 bases and the V segment lost 0 bases, leaving 9 bases of the junction unmatched. Germline V gene lookup returns CDR1 SGHDT and CDR2 YYEEEE. CDR3 size: 16 residues. CDR3 bases: TGTGCCAGCAGCTTGGTACCACAGGGGGCTAGGCCACCCCTCCACTTT. Protein: CASSLVPQGARPPLHF.

This CDR3 reads CATSIKQNTEAFF. The CDR3 coding sequence is TGTGCCACCAGCATCAAGCAGAACACTGAAGCTTTCTTT. The chain carries TRBV15 and TRBJ1-1; D unresolved. CDR1 is LNHNV, CDR2 YYDKDF, per germline (reference sequence). V was clipped by 4 bases and J by 1 base, with 7 bases between them. This CDR3 region has 13 residues.

This sequence joins TRBV12-3 or TRBV12-4 and TRBJ1-1; a weak D match, TRBD1 (6 bases). CDR3 length equals 16 residues. V lost 10 bases to trimming and J lost 0 bases, with 21 bases between them. The DNA of the CDR3 is TGTGCCATCAAACAAGGACAGAACCTCATGAACACTGAAGCTTTCTTT. Encoded protein: CAIKQGQNLMNTEAFF.

The chain has TRBV20-1 and TRBJ2-5; 9 positions match TRBD1. J lost 4 bases, V lost 5 bases, and 5 bases had no gene match. The V gene's germline CDR1 is DFQATT and CDR2 SNEGSKA (reference sequence). The CDR3 is 13 residues long. CDR3 protein: CSASGQGGETQYF. DNA for the CDR3: TGCAGTGCTTCGGGACAGGGTGGAGAGACCCAGTACTTC.

This clonotype occurred many times. The chain links TRBV19 to TRBJ1-5; D ambiguous. Germline V gene sequence: CDR1 LNHDA, CDR2 SQIVND (reference sequence). V lost 3 bases, J lost 1 base, and 10 bases lay in between. The CDR3 runs to 15 residues. The CDR3 loop reads CASSIQQGSNQPQHF. In DNA form, the CDR3 reads TGTGCCAGTAGTATCCAGCAAGGAAGCAATCAGCCCCAGCATTTT. The full variable domain, in which reference TRBV19 and TRBJ1-5 provide the parts outside the CDR3, is DGGITQSPKYLFRKEGQNVTLSCEQNLNHDAMYWYRQDPGQGLRLIYYSQIVNDFQKGDIAEGYSVSREKKESFPLTVTSAQKNPTAFYLCASSIQQGSNQPQHFGDGTRLSIL.

This clonotype showed up many times. The CDR3 sequence: CASSRDTRNYGYTF. CDR3 coding DNA: TGTGCCAGCAGCCGGGACACCAGGAACTATGGCTACACCTTC. This chain joins TRBV5-6 and TRBJ1-2, with D perhaps matching TRBD1 (6 bases). This CDR3 spans 14 amino acids. The V gene's germline CDR1 is SGHDT and CDR2 YYEEEE. V was trimmed by 4 bases and J by 2 bases, leaving 12 bases between them. Based on the CDR3 plus reference TRBV5-6 and TRBJ1-2, the full variable domain is DAGVTQSPTHLIKTRGQQVTLRCSPKSGHDTVSWYQQALGQGPQFIFQYYEEEERQRGNFPDRFSGHQFPNYSSELNVNALLLGDSALYLCASSRDTRNYGYTFGSGTRLTVV.

The sample holds a few counts of this clonotype. This chain joins TRBV5-4 and TRBJ2-5; 12 positions agree with TRBD2. V was pared by 2 bases and J by 5 bases, with 10 bases of the junction left unmatched. The V gene's germline CDR1 is SGHNT and CDR2 YYREEE (reference sequence). The CDR3 contains 17 residues. The CDR3 region has the DNA TGTGCCAGCAGCTTTCCTAGCGGGGGGGCCGTGAGGGAGACCCAGTACTTC. This codes for CASSFPSGGAVRETQYF.

V gene TRBV10-3 combines with J gene TRBJ2-7; unclear D gene. CDR3 length equals 16 residues. Germline V gene sequence: CDR1 ENHRY, CDR2 SYGVKD. V gave up 4 bases and J gave up 1 base, with 17 bases separating them. Written as DNA, the CDR3 is TGTGCCATCAGTGCCTTTGAGGCACTCGGGTCCTACGAGCAGTACTTC. Protein: CAISAFEALGSYEQYF.

The V and J genes are TRBV25-1 and TRBJ2-6; either TRBD1 or TRBD2 may supply D (5 bases each). There are 16 residues in the CDR3. The germline V gene encodes CDR1 MGHDK and CDR2 SYGVNS. V lost 1 base and J lost 1, with 8 bases in between. The CDR3 sequence is CASSELGESGANVLTF. CDR3 DNA sequence: TGTGCCAGCAGTGAATTAGGGGAGTCTGGGGCCAACGTCCTGACTTTC.

The rearrangement links TRBV6-5 to TRBJ2-5, with 10 nucleotides matching TRBD2. This CDR3 is built from 16 residues. Germline CDR1 reads MNHEY; CDR2 reads SVGAGI. After removal of 6 bases from V and 1 base from J, the junction contained 8 bases not matched to a gene. CDR3 sequence reads: CASSPKAGGFQETQYF. In nucleotides, the CDR3 is TGTGCCAGCAGCCCCAAAGCGGGAGGGTTCCAAGAGACCCAGTACTTC.

At least ten counts were recorded for this clonotype. This rearrangement joins TRBV9 to TRBJ2-5, with 8 nucleotides matching TRBD1. The germline gives CDR1 SGDLS, CDR2 YYNGEE. The CDR3 spans 15 residues. J lost 5 bases, V lost 0 bases, and 6 bases had no gene match. CDR3 DNA sequence: TGTGCCAGCAGCGTAGGAACAGGGGGAACGGAGACCCAGTACTTC. Translation: CASSVGTGGTETQYF.

Comments on this clonotype: A much bigger clone sits one base away, suggesting this may be a read error. The chain uses TRBV6-5 and TRBJ1-1; D is undetermined. Germline lookup yields CDR1 MNHEY and CDR2 SVGAGI. The CDR3 runs to 19 residues. CDR3 coding DNA: TGTGCCAGCAGTTCCTTTAGTAGGACGGCCGGGCCTATGAACAATGAAGCTTTCTTT. As protein: CASSSFSRTAGPMNNEAFF.

This clonotype has ten or more counts. The genes are TRBV12-3 or TRBV12-4 and TRBJ1-5, with a weak D call TRBD1 (5 bases). This CDR3 is 16 amino acids long. The V gene lost 5 bases and the J gene lost 1 base, with 15 bases spanning the gap. The CDR3 DNA follows: TGTGCCAGCAGTCGAGGACATGTAGGGAGCAATCAGCCCCAGCATTTT. Translated, it gives CASSRGHVGSNQPQHF.

The chain couples TRBV20-1 to TRBJ1-5; D not certain. This CDR3 comprises 12 residues. Germline CDR1 and CDR2: DFQATT and SNEGSKA (reference sequence). The V and J ends lost 3 bases and 3 bases respectively, with 6 bases between them. The CDR3 sequence: CSASSTNQPQHF. In nucleotides, the CDR3 is TGCAGTGCTAGCAGTACCAATCAGCCCCAGCATTTT.